These 13 T cell receptor beta chains share one sample of origin, sequenced in a study of blood T cells in healthy people across ages. Primed by a sample-barcoded 5' primer and a J-beta primer mix, a second PCR proceeded for about 6 to 12 cycles. MiXCR, applied by TCRdb to the 5' RACE reads, yields one record per CDR3 protein. This table has about 1.4 million distinct CDR3 sequences, around 55% appearing once. Material for sequencing was blood. The receptor set was obtained from a man younger than 30 in good health.

This chain uses TRBV25-1 with TRBJ1-5, with D maybe TRBD1 (6 bases). The CDR3 contains 14 residues. Trimming took off 8 bases at V and 6 bases at J, with 17 bases between the two ends. CDR1 MGHDK and CDR2 SYGVNS come from the germline V gene. CDR3 in amino acids: CASGSTGFGQPQHF. CDR3 nucleotide sequence: TGTGCCAGCGGAAGTACAGGGTTTGGTCAGCCCCAGCATTTT.

The chain is built from TRBV10-2 and TRBJ2-5, with 10 nucleotides matching TRBD2. The V gene's germline CDR1 is WSHSY and CDR2 SAAADI. This CDR3 contains 14 residues. Trimming cost V 8 bases and J 11 bases; bases outside gene matches: 14. For the CDR3, the DNA is TGCGCCAGCGGCCGACTAGCGGGTTACGATGAGCAGTACTTC. It codes for CASGRLAGYDEQYF.

In its sample, this clonotype was seen a few times. V usage is TRBV5-1 and J usage is TRBJ2-1, with D uncertain. V was clipped by 4 bases and J by 1 base, with 18 bases between them. The CDR3 runs to 17 residues. In germline, CDR1 is SGHRS, CDR2 YFSETQ. The CDR3 DNA follows: TGCGCCAGCAGCGACCCCTTGGTGGAGCTATCCTACAATGAGCAGTTCTTC. Translation gives CASSDPLVELSYNEQFF.

This clonotype was detected many times. J is TRBJ2-7 and V is TRBV9, with a weak D call TRBD1 (5 bases). CDR1 and CDR2 (germline): SGDLS, YYNGEE. V lost 0 bases and J lost 2, with 9 bases in between. The CDR3 consists of 14 residues. CDR3 DNA sequence: TGTGCCAGCAGCGTAGGTCAGGGCGCCTACGAGCAGTACTTC. Translation: CASSVGQGAYEQYF.

V and J are TRBV27 and TRBJ2-5, with TRBD2 as a possible D gene (7 bases). Trimming cost V 5 bases and J 11 bases, with 21 bases left between them. Germline V gene lookup returns CDR1 MNHEY and CDR2 SMNVEV (reference sequence). The CDR3 is 14 amino acids. CDR3 nucleotides: TGTGCCAGCAGTGTGATCCCCAGGGGAGGGGAGCAGTACTTC. Protein sequence: CASSVIPRGGEQYF.

V and J are TRBV12-3 or TRBV12-4 and TRBJ2-7; possible D gene TRBD2, 6 bases. The CDR3 covers 17 residues. The V end was cut by 2 bases, the J end by 3 bases, with 20 bases between. This CDR3 reads CASSLRWEVLEGYEQYF. The CDR3 nucleotides read TGTGCCAGCAGTTTAAGGTGGGAGGTCCTAGAGGGCTACGAGCAGTACTTC.

This clonotype was seen a few times. Here the CDR3 reads CSASRGIGGSDTQYF. As DNA, the CDR3 is TGCAGTGCCTCCCGCGGCATTGGAGGGTCAGATACGCAGTATTTT. The V call is TRBV20-1, the J call TRBJ2-3, with D tentatively TRBD2 (6 bases). Germline CDR1 is DFQATT and CDR2 is SNEGSKA (reference sequence). The CDR3 extends over 15 amino acids. Deletions cut 6 bases from V and 4 bases from J, with 20 bases between.

The genes are TRBV18 and TRBJ2-1, with unresolved D. CDR1 and CDR2 (germline): KGHSH, LQKENI. This CDR3 contains 14 residues. Trimming stripped 4 bases from V and 2 bases from J, with 9 bases between. CDR3 DNA sequence: TGTGCCAGCTCACTACCTGATGCCTACAATGAGCAGTTCTTC. It encodes CASSLPDAYNEQFF.

This clonotype was seen a few times. CDR3 amino acids: CAISPAGNTDTQYF. CDR3 in DNA: TGTGCCATCAGCCCAGCGGGGAACACAGATACGCAGTATTTT. The chain joins TRBV10-3 to TRBJ2-3; 7 positions match TRBD2. V shed 6 bases, J shed 2 bases, and the junction held 5 bases outside the gene matches. In germline, CDR1 is ENHRY, CDR2 SYGVKD. This CDR3 has 14 residues.

V gene TRBV7-2 combines with J gene TRBJ2-5; TRBD1 matches 10 bases. Germline CDR1 is SGHTA and CDR2 is FQGNSA. This CDR3 has 16 residues. V was clipped by 5 bases and J by 11 bases; unmatched bases: 17. For the CDR3, the DNA is TGTGCCAGCAGCCACACCAGACAGGGGGCCCACAATGAGCAGTACTTC. Its protein product is CASSHTRQGAHNEQYF. The full variable domain, completed using reference TRBV7-2 and TRBJ2-5, is GAGVSQSPSNKVTEKGKDVELRCDPISGHTALYWYRQSLGQGLEFLIYFQGNSAPDKSGLPSDRFSAERTGGSVSTLTIQRTQQEDSAVYLCASSHTRQGAHNEQYFGPGTRLLVL.

This clonotype was counted between two and nine times. This chain links TRBV20-1 with TRBJ2-2, with TRBD1 matching 8 bases. The V and J ends lost 5 bases and 3 bases, in that order; junction bases with no gene match: 11. This CDR3 contains 16 residues. Per the germline V gene, CDR1 is DFQATT and CDR2 is SNEGSKA (reference sequence). CDR3 nucleotides: TGCAGTGCTTTAGACCGGGACAGGCAATACACCGGGGAGCTGTTTTTT. Amino acids: CSALDRDRQYTGELFF.

The V call is TRBV12-3 or TRBV12-4, the J call TRBJ2-5; no clear D gene. This CDR3 is 14 amino acids long. Trimming took 5 bases from V and 11 from J, leaving 21 bases between them. The chain's CDR3 is CASSTDPKPNEQYF. The DNA for the CDR3 is TGTGCCAGCAGTACGGACCCAAAGCCCAATGAGCAGTACTTC.

A word on this clonotype: A much larger clone lies one base from this, so it may be a read error. The CDR3 sequence is CAGSQVTGNEQFF. The DNA of the CDR3 is TGCGCCGGCAGCCAAGTTACGGGGAATGAGCAGTTCTTC. The chain combines TRBV4-1 with TRBJ2-1; D may be TRBD2 (5 bases). CDR1 is MGHRA and CDR2 is YSYEKL in the germline V gene. There are 13 residues in the CDR3.